Following are 7 T cell receptor beta chains from one sample sequenced in a study of identical twins. A single record per CDR3 protein comes from TCRdb applying MiXCR to the 5' RACE reads. The sample includes approximately 890,000 distinct CDR3 sequences, roughly an eighth of them seen just once. The same sample was also studied in work on yellow fever vaccine responses in identical twins.

Sequencing input: PBMCs. These receptors were collected from a woman younger than 30 in good health.

This chain joins TRBV20-1 and TRBJ2-2; 7 positions agree with TRBD1. The CDR3 extends over 17 amino acids. Germline V gene lookup returns CDR1 DFQATT and CDR2 SNEGSKA (reference sequence). J gave up 4 bases and V 2 bases, and 13 bases lay outside the gene matches. CDR3 coding DNA: TGCAGTGCTAGAAGACAGGGCACCTTAAGGGGCACCGGGGAGCTGTTTTTT. This translates into CSARRQGTLRGTGELFF.

This clonotype has at least ten counts. This sequence joins TRBV28 and TRBJ1-5; D unclear. Trimming shortened V by 8 bases and J by 3 bases, and 11 bases separated the two germline ends. This CDR3 comprises 13 residues. Per the germline V gene, CDR1 is MDHEN and CDR2 is SYDVKM. The CDR3 sequence: CASSGGLNQPQHF. Here the CDR3 DNA reads TGTGCCAGCTCCGGCGGTCTCAATCAGCCCCAGCATTTT. The variable domain in full, completed from reference TRBV28 and TRBJ1-5, reads DVKVTQSSRYLVKRTGEKVFLECVQDMDHENMFWYRQDPGLGLRLIYFSYDVKMKEKGDIPEGYSVSREKKERFSLILESASTNQTSMYLCASSGGLNQPQHFGDGTRLSIL.

This clonotype has a handful of counts. The J gene is TRBJ2-1, the V gene TRBV12-3 or TRBV12-4, with D perhaps matching TRBD2 (6 bases). The ends were cut back, 3 bases at V and 4 bases at J, with 16 bases in the middle. The length of the CDR3 is 16 residues. The CDR3 DNA sequence: TGTGCCAGCAGTTTCGTAGCGGCTCGAGGGTACAATGAGCAGTTCTTC. Translated: CASSFVAARGYNEQFF.

This clonotype was counted only a few times. The chain has TRBV3-1 and TRBJ2-1, with a tentative D call TRBD2 (5 bases). The CDR3 spans 12 residues. V lost 1 base, J lost 10 bases, and 8 bases lay in between. Germline V gene lookup returns CDR1 LGHDT and CDR2 YNNKEL (reference sequence). The CDR3 loop reads CASSQASREQFF. DNA for the CDR3: TGTGCCAGCAGCCAAGCTAGCCGGGAGCAGTTCTTC.

The sample holds a few counts of this clonotype. This chain joins TRBV11-2 and TRBJ2-1, with D possibly matching TRBD1 (5 bases). CDR3 length: 18 amino acids. Looked up from germline, CDR1 is SGHAT and CDR2 is FQNNGV. Trimming left V 0 bases short and J 8 bases short, with 23 bases between. As DNA, the CDR3 is TGTGCCAGCAGCTTAGATGTGGCAGGGCCTCCCGGGTCGCATGAGCAGTTCTTC. Its protein is CASSLDVAGPPGSHEQFF.

In its sample, this clonotype was seen a few times. The chain is built from TRBV28 and TRBJ1-3; 7 bases align to TRBD1. In germline, CDR1 is MDHEN, CDR2 SYDVKM. J lost 4 bases, V lost 6 bases, and 6 bases had no gene match. The CDR3 is made up of 14 amino acids. Here the CDR3 reads CASRTTGTGNTIYF. The DNA for the CDR3 is TGTGCCAGCAGAACGACAGGGACCGGAAACACCATATATTTT.

This clonotype showed up just a few times. This CDR3 reads CASSRRDRDYGELFF. DNA for the CDR3: TGTGCCAGCAGCCGACGGGACAGGGACTACGGGGAGCTGTTTTTT. This chain connects TRBV4-2 to TRBJ2-2; 9 nucleotides match TRBD1. This CDR3 region has 15 residues. Trimming removed 4 bases from V and 7 bases from J; junction bases left unmatched: 7. Looked up from germline, CDR1 is LGHNA and CDR2 is YNFKEQ.